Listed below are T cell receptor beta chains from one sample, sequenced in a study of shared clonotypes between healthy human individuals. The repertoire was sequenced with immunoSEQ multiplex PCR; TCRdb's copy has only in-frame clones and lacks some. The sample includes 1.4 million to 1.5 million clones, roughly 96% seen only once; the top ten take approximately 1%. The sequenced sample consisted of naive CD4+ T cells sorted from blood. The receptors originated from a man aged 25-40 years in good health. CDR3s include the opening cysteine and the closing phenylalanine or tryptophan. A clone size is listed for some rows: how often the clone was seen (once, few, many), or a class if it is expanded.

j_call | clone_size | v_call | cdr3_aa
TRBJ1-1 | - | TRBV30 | CAWSGAVAGEAFF
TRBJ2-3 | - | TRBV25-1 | CASSLQLDTQYF
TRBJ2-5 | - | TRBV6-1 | CASIAGTGVVQTQYF
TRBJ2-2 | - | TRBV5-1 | CASSLTGFGGELFF
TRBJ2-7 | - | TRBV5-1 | CASSFETSGLYEQYF
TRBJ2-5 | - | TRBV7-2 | CASSPTGLAVPVETQYF
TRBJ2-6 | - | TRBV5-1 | CASSLGQGSRWANVLTF
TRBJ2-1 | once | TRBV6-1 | CATDLRRRTYNEQFF
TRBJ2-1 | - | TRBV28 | CASRPAGGGHYEQFF
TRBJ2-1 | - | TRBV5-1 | CASSAGGYYNEQFF
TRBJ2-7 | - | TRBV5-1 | CASSLADHEQYF
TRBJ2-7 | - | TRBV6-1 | CASSEAPGQVISYEQYF
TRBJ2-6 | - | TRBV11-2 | CASSLDRVTPHSGANVLTF
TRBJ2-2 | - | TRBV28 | CASSLDRNTGELFF
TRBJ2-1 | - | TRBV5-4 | CASSLVTGRYNEQFF